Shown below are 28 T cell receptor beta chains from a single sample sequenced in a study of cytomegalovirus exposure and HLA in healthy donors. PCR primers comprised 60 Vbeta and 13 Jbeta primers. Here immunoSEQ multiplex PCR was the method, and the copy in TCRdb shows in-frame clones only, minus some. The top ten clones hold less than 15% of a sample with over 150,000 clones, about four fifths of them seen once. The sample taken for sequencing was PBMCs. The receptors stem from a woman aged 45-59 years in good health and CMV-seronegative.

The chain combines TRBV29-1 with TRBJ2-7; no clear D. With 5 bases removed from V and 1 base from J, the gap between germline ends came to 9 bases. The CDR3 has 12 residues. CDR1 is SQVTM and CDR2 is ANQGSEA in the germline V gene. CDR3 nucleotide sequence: TGCAGCGTTAAAGGGCAGTCCTACGAGCAGTACTTC. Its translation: CSVKGQSYEQYF.

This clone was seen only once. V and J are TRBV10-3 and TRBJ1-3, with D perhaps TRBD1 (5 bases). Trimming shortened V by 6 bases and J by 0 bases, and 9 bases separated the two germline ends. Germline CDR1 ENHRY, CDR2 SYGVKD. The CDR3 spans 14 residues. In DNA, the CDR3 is TGTGCCATCAGGCAGGGACTCTCTGGAAACACCATATATTTT. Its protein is CAIRQGLSGNTIYF.

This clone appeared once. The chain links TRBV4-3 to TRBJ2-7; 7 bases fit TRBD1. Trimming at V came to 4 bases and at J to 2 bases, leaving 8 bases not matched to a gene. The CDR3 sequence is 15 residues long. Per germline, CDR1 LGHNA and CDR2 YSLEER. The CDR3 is CASSRDPGTAYEQYF. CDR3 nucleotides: TGCGCCAGCAGCCGCGATCCCGGGACAGCCTACGAGCAGTACTTC.

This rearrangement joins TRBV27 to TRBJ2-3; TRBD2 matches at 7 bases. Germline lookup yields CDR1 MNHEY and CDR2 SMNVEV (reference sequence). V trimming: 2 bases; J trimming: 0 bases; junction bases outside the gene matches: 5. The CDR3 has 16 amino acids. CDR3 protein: CASSLLGGGSTDTQYF. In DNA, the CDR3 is TGTGCCAGCAGTTTACTCGGCGGGGGTAGCACAGATACGCAGTATTTT.

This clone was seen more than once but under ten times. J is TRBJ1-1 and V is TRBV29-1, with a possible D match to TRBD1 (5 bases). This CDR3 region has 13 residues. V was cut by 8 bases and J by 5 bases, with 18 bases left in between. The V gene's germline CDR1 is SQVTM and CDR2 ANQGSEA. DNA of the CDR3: TGCAGCCTAACACCGAGCCAGGGAACTGAAGCTTTCTTT. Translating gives CSLTPSQGTEAFF.

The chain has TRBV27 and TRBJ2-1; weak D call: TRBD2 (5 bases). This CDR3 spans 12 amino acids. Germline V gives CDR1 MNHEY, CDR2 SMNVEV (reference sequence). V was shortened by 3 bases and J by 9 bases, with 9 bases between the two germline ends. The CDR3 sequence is CASSFGVSEQFF. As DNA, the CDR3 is TGTGCCAGCAGTTTCGGGGTGAGTGAGCAGTTCTTC.

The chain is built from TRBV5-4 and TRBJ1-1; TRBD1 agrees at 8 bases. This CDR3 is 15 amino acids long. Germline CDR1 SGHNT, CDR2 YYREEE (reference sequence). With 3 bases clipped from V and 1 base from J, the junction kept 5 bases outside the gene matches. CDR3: CASSSRGRRNTEAFF. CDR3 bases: TGTGCCAGCAGCTCCAGGGGGCGCAGGAACACTGAAGCTTTCTTT.

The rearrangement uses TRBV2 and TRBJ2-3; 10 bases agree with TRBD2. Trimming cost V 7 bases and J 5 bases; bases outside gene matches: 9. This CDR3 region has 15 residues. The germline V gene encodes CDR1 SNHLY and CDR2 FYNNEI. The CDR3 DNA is TGTGCCAGCAACCGTGGGACTAGCGTGGTAGATACGCAGTATTTT. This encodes CASNRGTSVVDTQYF.

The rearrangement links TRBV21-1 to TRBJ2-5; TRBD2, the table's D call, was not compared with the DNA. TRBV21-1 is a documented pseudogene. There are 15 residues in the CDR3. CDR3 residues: CARGVAAGLALWQYF. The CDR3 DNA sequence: TGTGCCAGGGGCGTCGCGGCGGGACTAGCCCTGTGGCAGTACTTC.

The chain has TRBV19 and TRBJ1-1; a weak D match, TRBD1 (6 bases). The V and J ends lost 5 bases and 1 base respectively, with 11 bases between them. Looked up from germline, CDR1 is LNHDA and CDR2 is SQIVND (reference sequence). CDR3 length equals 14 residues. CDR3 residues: CASSVTGQNTEAFF. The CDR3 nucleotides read TGTGCCAGTAGTGTGACAGGTCAGAACACTGAAGCTTTCTTT.

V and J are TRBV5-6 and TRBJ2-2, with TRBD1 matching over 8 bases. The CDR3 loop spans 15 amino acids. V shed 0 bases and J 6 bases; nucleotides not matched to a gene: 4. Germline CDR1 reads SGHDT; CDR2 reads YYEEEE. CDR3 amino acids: CASSLAGGYPGELFF. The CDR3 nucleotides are TGTGCCAGCAGCTTGGCAGGGGGCTACCCCGGGGAGCTGTTTTTT.

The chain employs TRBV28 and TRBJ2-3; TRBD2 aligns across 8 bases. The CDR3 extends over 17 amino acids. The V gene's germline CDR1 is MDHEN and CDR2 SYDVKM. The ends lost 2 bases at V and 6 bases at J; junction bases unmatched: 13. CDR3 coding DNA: TGTGCCAGCAGTTTAGGGCTAGCGGGTAACGAGGGGGATACGCAGTATTTT. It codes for CASSLGLAGNEGDTQYF.

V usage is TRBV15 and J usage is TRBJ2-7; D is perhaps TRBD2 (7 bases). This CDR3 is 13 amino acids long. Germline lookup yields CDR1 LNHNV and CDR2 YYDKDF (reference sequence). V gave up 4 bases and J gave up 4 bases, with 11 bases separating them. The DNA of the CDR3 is TGTGCCACCAGCAAGGGAGGGGGGTACGAGCAGTACTTC. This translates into CATSKGGGYEQYF.

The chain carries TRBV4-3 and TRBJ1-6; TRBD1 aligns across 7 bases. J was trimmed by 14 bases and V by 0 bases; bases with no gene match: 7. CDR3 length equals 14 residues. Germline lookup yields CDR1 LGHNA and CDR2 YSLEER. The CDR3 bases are TGCGCCAGCAGCCAAGAAACAGGGGCCGGCACCCTCCACTTT. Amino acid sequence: CASSQETGAGTLHF.

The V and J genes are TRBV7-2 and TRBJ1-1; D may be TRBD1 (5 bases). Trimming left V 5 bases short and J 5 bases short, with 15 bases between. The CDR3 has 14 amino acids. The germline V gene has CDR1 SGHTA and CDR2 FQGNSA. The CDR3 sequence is CASSPQGLVTEAFF. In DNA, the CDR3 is TGTGCCAGCAGCCCCCAGGGATTGGTAACTGAAGCTTTCTTT.

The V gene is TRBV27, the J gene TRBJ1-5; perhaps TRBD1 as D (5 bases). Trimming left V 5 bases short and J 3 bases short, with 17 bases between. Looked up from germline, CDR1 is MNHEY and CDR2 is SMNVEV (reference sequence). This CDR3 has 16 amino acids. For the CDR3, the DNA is TGTGCCAGCAGTCCTGGCTACCGACAGTACAATCAGCCCCAGCATTTT. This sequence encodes CASSPGYRQYNQPQHF.

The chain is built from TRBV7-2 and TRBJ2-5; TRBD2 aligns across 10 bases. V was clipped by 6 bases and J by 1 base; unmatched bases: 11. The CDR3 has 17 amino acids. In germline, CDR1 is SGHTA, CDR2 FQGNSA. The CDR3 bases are TGTGCCAGCAGGAACAGAGGGGCTAGCGGGGGCCAAGAGACCCAGTACTTC. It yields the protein CASRNRGASGGQETQYF.

CDR3 protein: CATSRDRGTTQYF. For the CDR3, the DNA is TGTGCCACCAGCAGAGATCGGGGAACGACGCAGTATTTT. The chain is built from TRBV15 and TRBJ2-3, with TRBD2 as a possible D gene (5 bases). This CDR3 has 13 residues. Looked up from germline, CDR1 is LNHNV and CDR2 is YYDKDF (reference sequence). Trimming shortened V by 0 bases and J by 9 bases, and 10 bases separated the two germline ends.

CDR3 DNA: TGCGCCAGCAGCCAAGGACAGACATCAGCGGGGACTGAAGCTTTCTTT. It specifies CASSQGQTSAGTEAFF. The V and J genes are TRBV5-1 and TRBJ1-1; TRBD1 is a possible D gene (6 bases). V was clipped by 4 bases and J by 5 bases, with 21 bases between them. CDR3 length equals 16 residues. CDR1 SGHRS and CDR2 YFSETQ come from the germline V gene.

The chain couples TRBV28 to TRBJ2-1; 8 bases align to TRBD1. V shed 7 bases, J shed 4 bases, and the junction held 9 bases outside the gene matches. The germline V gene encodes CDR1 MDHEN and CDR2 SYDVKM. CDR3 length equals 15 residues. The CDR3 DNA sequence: TGTGCCAGCACTAGTGACAGGGGTGCATACAATGAGCAGTTCTTC. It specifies CASTSDRGAYNEQFF.

CDR3: CASSLYFQSGSYNEQFF. CDR3 in DNA: TGTGCCAGCAGCTTGTATTTCCAGAGCGGCTCCTACAATGAGCAGTTCTTC. The chain carries TRBV7-9 and TRBJ2-1; TRBD2 might be the D (5 bases). This CDR3 spans 17 amino acids. Per germline, CDR1 SEHNR and CDR2 FQNEAQ (reference sequence). V lost 3 bases and J 0 bases, leaving 15 bases between the germline ends.

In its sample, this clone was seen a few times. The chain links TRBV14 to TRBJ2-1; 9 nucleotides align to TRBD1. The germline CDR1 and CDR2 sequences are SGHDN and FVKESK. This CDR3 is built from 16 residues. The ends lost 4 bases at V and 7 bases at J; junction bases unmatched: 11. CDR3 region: CASSLPHGTGRNEQFF. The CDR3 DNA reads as TGTGCCAGCAGCCTCCCCCACGGGACAGGGAGGAATGAGCAGTTCTTC.

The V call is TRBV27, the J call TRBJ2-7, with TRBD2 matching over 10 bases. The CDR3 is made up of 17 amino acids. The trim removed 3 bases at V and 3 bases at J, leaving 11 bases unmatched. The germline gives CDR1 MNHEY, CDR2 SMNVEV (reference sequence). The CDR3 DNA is TGTGCCAGCAGTTTTGTTTGGCGAACTAGCGGGAACTACGAGCAGTACTTC. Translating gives CASSFVWRTSGNYEQYF.

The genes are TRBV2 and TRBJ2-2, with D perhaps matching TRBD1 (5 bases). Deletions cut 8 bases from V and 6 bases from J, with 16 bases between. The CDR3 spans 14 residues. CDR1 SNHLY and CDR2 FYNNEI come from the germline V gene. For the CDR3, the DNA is TGTGCCAGCGTGCCGCAGGGTCTGTCCGGGGAGCTGTTTTTT. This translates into CASVPQGLSGELFF.

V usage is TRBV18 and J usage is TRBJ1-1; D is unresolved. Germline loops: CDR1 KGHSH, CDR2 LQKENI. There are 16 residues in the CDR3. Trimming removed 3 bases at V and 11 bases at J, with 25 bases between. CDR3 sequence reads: CASSPPSNVGLFRAFF. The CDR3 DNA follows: TGTGCCAGCTCACCCCCCTCAAATGTTGGACTATTCCGGGCTTTCTTT.

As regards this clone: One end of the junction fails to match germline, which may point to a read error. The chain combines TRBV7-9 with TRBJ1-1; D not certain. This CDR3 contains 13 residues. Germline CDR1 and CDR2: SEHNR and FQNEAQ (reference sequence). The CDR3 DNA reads TGTTCCAGCAGCTTAGAATCAGCGAGTGAAGCTTTCTTT. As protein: CSSSLESASEAFF.

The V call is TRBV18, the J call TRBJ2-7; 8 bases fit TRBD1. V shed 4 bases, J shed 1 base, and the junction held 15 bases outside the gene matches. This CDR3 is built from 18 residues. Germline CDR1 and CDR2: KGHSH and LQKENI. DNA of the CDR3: TGTGCCAGCTCACTTGTTCCTCCTCCCGGGACAGGATCCTACGAGCAGTACTTC. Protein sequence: CASSLVPPPGTGSYEQYF.

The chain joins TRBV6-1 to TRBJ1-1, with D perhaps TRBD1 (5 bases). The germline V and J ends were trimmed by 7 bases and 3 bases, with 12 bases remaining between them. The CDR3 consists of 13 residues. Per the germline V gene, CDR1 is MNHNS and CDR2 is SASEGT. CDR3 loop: CASNRLRDTEAFF. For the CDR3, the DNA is TGTGCCAGCAATCGGCTCAGGGACACTGAAGCTTTCTTT.